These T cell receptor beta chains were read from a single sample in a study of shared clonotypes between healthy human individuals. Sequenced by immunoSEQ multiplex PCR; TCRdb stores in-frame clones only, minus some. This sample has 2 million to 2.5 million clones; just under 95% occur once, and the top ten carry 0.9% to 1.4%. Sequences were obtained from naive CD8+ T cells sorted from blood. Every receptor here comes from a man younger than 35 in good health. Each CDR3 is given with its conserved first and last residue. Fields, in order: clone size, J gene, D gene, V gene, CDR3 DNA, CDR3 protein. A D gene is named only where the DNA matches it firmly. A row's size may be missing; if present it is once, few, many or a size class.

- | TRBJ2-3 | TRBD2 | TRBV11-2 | TGTGCCAGTGGAGCGGGACCGTCTAGCACAGATACGCAGTATTTT | CASGAGPSSTDTQYF
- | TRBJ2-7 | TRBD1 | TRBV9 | TGTGCCAGCAGCGTGACCGGGACAGCCTCCTACGAGCAGTACTTC | CASSVTGTASYEQYF
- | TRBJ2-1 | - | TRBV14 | TGTGCCAGCAGCCAAGATGCCTGGGGGTATGAGCAGTTCTTC | CASSQDAWGYEQFF
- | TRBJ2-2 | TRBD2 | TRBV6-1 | TGTGCCAGCAAGAAGCGGGGGGAAGCCGGGGAGCTGTTTTTT | CASKKRGEAGELFF
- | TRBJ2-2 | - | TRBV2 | TGTGCCAGCAGTGAAGCCCTTGGGGGGGGCTGGAAAGGCAGGGAGCTGTTTTTT | CASSEALGGGWKGRELFF
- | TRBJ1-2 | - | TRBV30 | TGTGCCTGGAGTGCAGGGGAGGGTGGCTACACCTTC | CAWSAGEGGYTF
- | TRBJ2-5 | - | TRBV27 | TGTGCCAGCAGTCCCTACTGGACAGACCAAGAGACCCAGTACTTC | CASSPYWTDQETQYF
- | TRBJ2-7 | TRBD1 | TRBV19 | TGTGCCAGTAGTGCCACAGGGGCCTCCTACGAGCAGTACTTC | CASSATGASYEQYF
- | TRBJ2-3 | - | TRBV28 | TGTGCCAGCAGTTTGCCTGAATCTGCAGATACGCAGTATTTT | CASSLPESADTQYF
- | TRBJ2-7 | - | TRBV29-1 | TGCAGCGGGGTGGGGGACAACTACGAGCAGTACTTC | CSGVGDNYEQYF
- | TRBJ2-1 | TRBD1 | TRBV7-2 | TGTGCCAGCAGCTTAGCCGCCCAGGGGGTGCATGAGCAGTTCTTC | CASSLAAQGVHEQFF
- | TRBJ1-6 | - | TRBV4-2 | TGTGCCAGCAGCCAAGAGGCGAGCTCCTATAATTCACCCCTCCACTTT | CASSQEASSYNSPLHF
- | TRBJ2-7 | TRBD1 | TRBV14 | TGTGCCAGCAGCAACACAGGGGTGGGCGAGCAGTACTTC | CASSNTGVGEQYF
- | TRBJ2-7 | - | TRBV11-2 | TGTGCCAGCAGCTTAGGACGGGGCCTCTACGAGCAGTACTTC | CASSLGRGLYEQYF
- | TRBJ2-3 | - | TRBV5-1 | TGCGCCAGCAGTGGTTCGGGCCCAGATACGCAGTATTTT | CASSGSGPDTQYF
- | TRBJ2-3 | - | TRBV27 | TGTGCCAGCAGTTTAGGCGTTCTGAGCACAGATACGCAGTATTTT | CASSLGVLSTDTQYF
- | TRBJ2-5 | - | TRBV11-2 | TGTGCCAGCAGCTTACTTGATGGAGGGGTGGAGACCCAGTACTTC | CASSLLDGGVETQYF
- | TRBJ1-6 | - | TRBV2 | TGTGCCAGCGGGATTTCACCCCTCCACTTT | CASGISPLHF
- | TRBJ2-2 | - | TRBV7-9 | TGTGCCAGCAGCTTAGAGGGGAACGGGGAGCTGTTTTTT | CASSLEGNGELFF
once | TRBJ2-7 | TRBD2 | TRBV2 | TGTGTCAGCAGTGAACTAGCGGGAGTGATTGAGCAGTACTTC | CVSSELAGVIEQYF
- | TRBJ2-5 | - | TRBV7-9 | TGTGCCAGCAGCTTAATCCAGACCCAGTACTTC | CASSLIQTQYF
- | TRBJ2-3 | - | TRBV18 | TGTGCCAGCTCACCATACAGGTCTTCCAACACAGATACGCAGTATTTT | CASSPYRSSNTDTQYF
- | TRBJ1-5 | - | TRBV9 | TGTGCCAGCAGCGTGTATAGCAATCAGCCCCAGCATTTT | CASSVYSNQPQHF
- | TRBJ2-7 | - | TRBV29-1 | TGCAGCGTTGCTGGGGGATCAACCTACGAGCAGTACTTC | CSVAGGSTYEQYF
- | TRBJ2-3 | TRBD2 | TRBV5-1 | TGCGCCAGCAGCTTGATAAGCGGGAGGGCCCAAGATACGCAGTATTTT | CASSLISGRAQDTQYF
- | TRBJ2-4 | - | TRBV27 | TGTGCCAGCAGTTTAGCGGGGGCCCAAAACATTCAGTACTTC | CASSLAGAQNIQYF